One and the same sample provided the 10 T cell receptor beta chains below, sequenced in a study of T-cell memory formation after mild COVID-19. TCRdb fed the 5' RACE reads into MiXCR, producing one record per CDR3 protein. Of about 250,000 distinct CDR3 sequences detected, 15% appear once; the ten largest clones hold 2.1%. The sequenced sample consisted of PBMCs or a T cell subset sorted from them (not recorded which). These TCRs come from an adult woman who had mild COVID-19 (a few samples of this study predate the infection). Cell type and time point are not known.

The chain recombines TRBV10-3 with TRBJ2-5; no firm D call. Germline CDR1 reads ENHRY; CDR2 reads SYGVKD. The CDR3 runs to 12 residues. The V gene lost 4 bases and the J gene lost 1 base, with 4 bases spanning the gap. The DNA for the CDR3 is TGTGCCATCAGTGGGTCCCAAGAGACCCAGTACTTC. It yields the protein CAISGSQETQYF.

This clonotype has just a few counts. The chain has TRBV5-6 and TRBJ2-3; maybe TRBD1 (6 bases). The V gene lost 0 bases and the J gene lost 2 bases, with 19 bases spanning the gap. Per germline, CDR1 SGHDT and CDR2 YYEEEE. The CDR3 has 18 amino acids. The CDR3 here is CASSLAWDTSYPTDTQYF. The DNA of the CDR3 is TGTGCCAGCAGCTTGGCATGGGACACCTCCTACCCCACAGATACGCAGTATTTT.

The V gene is TRBV24-1, the J gene TRBJ2-2; no reliable D call. The CDR3 runs 14 residues. CDR1 and CDR2 (germline): KGHDR, SFDVKD. The V gene lost 4 bases and the J gene lost 5 bases, with 10 bases spanning the gap. The CDR3 protein is CATSDLSQTGELFF. The CDR3 nucleotides are TGTGCCACCAGTGACCTGAGCCAGACCGGGGAGCTGTTTTTT.

This clonotype was counted a few times. This sequence joins TRBV3-1 and TRBJ1-2, with D possibly being TRBD1 (5 bases). CDR3 size: 15 residues. CDR1 and CDR2 (germline): LGHDT, YNNKEL (reference sequence). Between the trimmed V and J ends, which lost 4 bases and 4 bases, there was a span of 16 bases. CDR3 DNA: TGTGCCAGCAGCCCCCGACACCAGGGTGTCTATGGCTACACCTTC. Residues: CASSPRHQGVYGYTF. Full variable domain (remainder filled in from reference TRBV3-1 and TRBJ1-2): DTAVSQTPKYLVTQMGNDKSIKCEQNLGHDTMYWYKQDSKKFLKIMFSYNNKELIINETVPNRFSPKSPDKAHLNLHINSLELGDSAVYFCASSPRHQGVYGYTFGSGTRLTVV.

CDR3 residues: CATSDSQSGANVLTF. CDR3 in DNA: TGTGCCACCAGTGATTCCCAATCTGGGGCCAACGTCCTGACTTTC. The chain employs TRBV24-1 and TRBJ2-6, with unresolved D. The CDR3 covers 15 residues. V was shortened by 2 bases and J by 1 base, with 5 bases between the two germline ends. Germline V gene lookup returns CDR1 KGHDR and CDR2 SFDVKD.

This clonotype was seen at least ten times. This chain connects TRBV15 to TRBJ1-1; 8 nucleotides align to TRBD1. Germline V lookup: CDR1 LNHNV, CDR2 YYDKDF (reference sequence). The CDR3 loop spans 12 amino acids. V lost 4 bases to trimming and J lost 8 bases; unmatched junction nucleotides: 3. CDR3 sequence: CATSTRDREAFF. The CDR3 DNA follows: TGTGCCACCAGCACCCGGGACAGGGAAGCTTTCTTT.

J is TRBJ2-5 and V is TRBV3-1, with TRBD2 matching over 7 bases. The CDR3 is 13 residues long. CDR1 and CDR2 from the germline V gene are LGHDT and YNNKEL (reference sequence). V lost 4 bases and J lost 5; bases outside the gene matches: 4. CDR3 amino acids: CASSPGTTETQYF. As DNA, the CDR3 is TGTGCCAGCAGCCCCGGGACTACGGAGACCCAGTACTTC.

V and J are TRBV6-1 and TRBJ1-2; TRBD1 matches at 9 bases. With 6 bases clipped from V and 5 bases from J, the junction kept 10 bases outside the gene matches. The CDR3 has 15 amino acids. In germline, CDR1 is MNHNS, CDR2 SASEGT. Here the CDR3 reads CASRRSQGAEYGYTF. The CDR3 DNA is TGTGCCAGCAGACGATCACAGGGGGCAGAGTATGGCTACACCTTC.

V and J are TRBV15 and TRBJ1-5, with TRBD1 identical over 8 bases. The CDR3 totals 15 residues. J was trimmed by 6 bases and V by 1 base; bases with no gene match: 5. The germline gives CDR1 LNHNV, CDR2 YYDKDF (reference sequence). The CDR3 loop is CATSRVDRDGQPQHF. CDR3 DNA: TGTGCCACCAGCAGAGTGGACAGGGACGGTCAGCCCCAGCATTTT.

The chain uses TRBV27 and TRBJ1-6; D might be TRBD1 (6 bases). The CDR3 runs to 17 residues. CDR1 and CDR2 (germline): MNHEY, SMNVEV (reference sequence). Trimming cost V 5 bases and J 0 bases, with 14 bases left between them. CDR3 protein: CASSATTGFSYNSPLHF. The CDR3 coding sequence is TGTGCCAGCAGTGCCACGACAGGTTTCTCCTATAATTCACCCCTCCACTTT.